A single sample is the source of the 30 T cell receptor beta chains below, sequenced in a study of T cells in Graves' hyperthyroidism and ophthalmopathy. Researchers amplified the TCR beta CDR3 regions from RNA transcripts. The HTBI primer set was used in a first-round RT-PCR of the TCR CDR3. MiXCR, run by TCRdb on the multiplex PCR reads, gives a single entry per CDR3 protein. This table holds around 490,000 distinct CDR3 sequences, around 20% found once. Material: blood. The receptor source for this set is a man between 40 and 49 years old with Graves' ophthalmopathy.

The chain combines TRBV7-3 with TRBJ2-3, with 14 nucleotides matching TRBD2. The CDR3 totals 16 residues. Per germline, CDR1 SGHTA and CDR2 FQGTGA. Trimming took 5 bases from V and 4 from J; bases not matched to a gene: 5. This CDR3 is CASSPMGLAGADTQYF. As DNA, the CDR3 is TGTGCCAGCAGCCCGATGGGACTAGCGGGAGCAGATACGCAGTATTTT.

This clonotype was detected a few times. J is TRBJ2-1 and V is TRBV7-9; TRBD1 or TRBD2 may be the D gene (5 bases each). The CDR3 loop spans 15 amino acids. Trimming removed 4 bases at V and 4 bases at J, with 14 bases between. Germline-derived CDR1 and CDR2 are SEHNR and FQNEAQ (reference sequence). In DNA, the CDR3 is TGTGCCAGCAGCTCCCCCAGGGACGTATACAATGAGCAGTTCTTC. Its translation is CASSSPRDVYNEQFF.

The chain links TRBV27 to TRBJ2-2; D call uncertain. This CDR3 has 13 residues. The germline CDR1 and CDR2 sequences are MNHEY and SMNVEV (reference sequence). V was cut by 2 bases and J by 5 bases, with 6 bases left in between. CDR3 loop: CASSLMVTGELFF. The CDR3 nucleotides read TGTGCCAGCAGTTTAATGGTTACCGGGGAGCTGTTTTTT.

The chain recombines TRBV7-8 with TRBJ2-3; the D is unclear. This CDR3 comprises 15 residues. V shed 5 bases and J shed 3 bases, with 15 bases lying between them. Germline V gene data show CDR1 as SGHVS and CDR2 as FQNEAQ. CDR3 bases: TGTGCCAGCAGCCCCCTCGAGGTGAAAACAGATACGCAGTATTTT. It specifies CASSPLEVKTDTQYF.

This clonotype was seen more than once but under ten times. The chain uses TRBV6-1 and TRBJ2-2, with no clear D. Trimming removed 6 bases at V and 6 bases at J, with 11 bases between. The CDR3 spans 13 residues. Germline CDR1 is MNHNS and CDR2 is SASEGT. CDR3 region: CASRLIIAGELFF. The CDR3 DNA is TGTGCCAGCAGGCTTATTATAGCCGGGGAGCTGTTTTTT.

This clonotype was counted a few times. CDR3 in DNA: TGTGCCGGACGACAGGGCCCCACTGAAGCTTTCTTT. This gives the protein CAGRQGPTEAFF. V and J are TRBV6-1 and TRBJ1-1, with 7 bases that match TRBD1. CDR3 length equals 12 residues. V trimming: 11 bases; J trimming: 4 bases; junction bases outside the gene matches: 7. CDR1 and CDR2 (germline): MNHNS, SASEGT.

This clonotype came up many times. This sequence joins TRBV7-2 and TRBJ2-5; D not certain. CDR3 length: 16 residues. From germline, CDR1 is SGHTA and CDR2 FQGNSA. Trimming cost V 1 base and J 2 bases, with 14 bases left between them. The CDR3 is CASSLGAGRVQETQYF. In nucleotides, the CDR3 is TGTGCCAGCAGCTTAGGGGCTGGACGGGTTCAAGAGACCCAGTACTTC.

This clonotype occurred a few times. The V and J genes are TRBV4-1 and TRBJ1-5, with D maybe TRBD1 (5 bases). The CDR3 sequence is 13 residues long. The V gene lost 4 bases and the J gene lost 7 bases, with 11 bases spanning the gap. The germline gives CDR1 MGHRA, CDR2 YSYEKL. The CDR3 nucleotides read TGCGCCAGCAGCCCGGGGGGGTTCCAGCCCCAGCATTTT. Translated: CASSPGGFQPQHF.

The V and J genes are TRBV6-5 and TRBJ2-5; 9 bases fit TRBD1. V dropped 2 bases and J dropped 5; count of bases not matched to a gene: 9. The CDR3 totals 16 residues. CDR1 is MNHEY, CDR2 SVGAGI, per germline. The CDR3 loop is CASSYPIQGADETQYF. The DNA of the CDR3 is TGTGCCAGCAGTTACCCGATACAGGGGGCAGACGAGACCCAGTACTTC.

CDR3 region: CASSVGGENTEAFF. The CDR3 region has the DNA TGTGCCAGCAGCGTAGGGGGTGAGAACACTGAAGCTTTCTTT. The genes are TRBV9 and TRBJ1-1; D is undetermined. Germline V gene data show CDR1 as SGDLS and CDR2 as YYNGEE. V gave up 0 bases and J gave up 1 base, with 7 bases separating them. The CDR3 runs 14 residues.

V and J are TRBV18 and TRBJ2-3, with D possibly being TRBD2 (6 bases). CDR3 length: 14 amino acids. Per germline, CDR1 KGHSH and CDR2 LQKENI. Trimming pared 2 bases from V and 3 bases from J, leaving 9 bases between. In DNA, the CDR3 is TGTGCCAGCTCACCAAGGACTAATACAGATACGCAGTATTTT. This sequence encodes CASSPRTNTDTQYF.

The CDR3 is CSATLPGTSSQETQYF. Here the CDR3 DNA reads TGCAGTGCTACCCTCCCCGGGACTAGCAGCCAAGAGACCCAGTACTTC. This chain uses TRBV20-1 with TRBJ2-5; TRBD2 aligns across 9 bases. Germline values: CDR1 DFQATT, CDR2 SNEGSKA (reference sequence). V shed 4 bases and J 1 base; nucleotides not matched to a gene: 10. CDR3 length equals 16 residues.

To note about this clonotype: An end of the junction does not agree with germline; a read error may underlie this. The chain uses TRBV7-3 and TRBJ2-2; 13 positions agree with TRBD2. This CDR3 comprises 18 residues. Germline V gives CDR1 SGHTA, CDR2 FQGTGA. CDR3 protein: CAGSATSGGLTNTGELFF. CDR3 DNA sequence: TGCGCCGGCAGCGCGACTAGCGGGGGGCTGACGAACACCGGGGAGCTGTTTTTT.

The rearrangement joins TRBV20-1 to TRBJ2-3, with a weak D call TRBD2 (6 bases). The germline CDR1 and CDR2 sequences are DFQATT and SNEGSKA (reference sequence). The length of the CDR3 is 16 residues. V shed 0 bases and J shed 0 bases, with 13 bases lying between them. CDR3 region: CSARDQRGRSTDTQYF. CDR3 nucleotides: TGCAGTGCTAGAGATCAACGAGGGAGGAGCACAGATACGCAGTATTTT.

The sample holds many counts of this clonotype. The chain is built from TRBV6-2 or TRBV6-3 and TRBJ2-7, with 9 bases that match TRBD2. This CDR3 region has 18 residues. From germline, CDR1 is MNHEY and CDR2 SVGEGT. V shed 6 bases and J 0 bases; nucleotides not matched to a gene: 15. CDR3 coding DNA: TGTGCCAGCAGGGATGGAGGGCTAGCGGGAAAGTTCTCCTACGAGCAGTACTTC. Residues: CASRDGGLAGKFSYEQYF.

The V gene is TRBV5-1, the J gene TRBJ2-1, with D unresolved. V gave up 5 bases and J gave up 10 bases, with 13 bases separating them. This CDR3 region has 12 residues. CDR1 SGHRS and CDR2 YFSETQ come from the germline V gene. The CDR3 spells CASRGPKWEQFF. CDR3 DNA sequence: TGCGCCAGCAGGGGCCCTAAGTGGGAGCAGTTCTTC.

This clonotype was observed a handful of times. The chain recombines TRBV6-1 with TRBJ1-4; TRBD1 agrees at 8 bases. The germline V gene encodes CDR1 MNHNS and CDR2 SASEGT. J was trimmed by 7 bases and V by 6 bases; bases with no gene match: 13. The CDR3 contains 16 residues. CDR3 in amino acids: CASRDGTGQFSEKLFF. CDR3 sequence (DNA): TGTGCCAGCAGGGACGGGACAGGACAGTTTTCTGAAAAACTGTTTTTT.

This chain's CDR3 is CASSYLGLQPQHF. The CDR3 DNA reads as TGTGCCAGCAGTTATCTGGGTTTACAGCCCCAGCATTTT. The gene calls are TRBV6-5 and TRBJ1-5; no clear D. Looked up from germline, CDR1 is MNHEY and CDR2 is SVGAGI. The V and J ends lost 3 bases and 7 bases respectively, with 10 bases between them. The CDR3 totals 13 residues.

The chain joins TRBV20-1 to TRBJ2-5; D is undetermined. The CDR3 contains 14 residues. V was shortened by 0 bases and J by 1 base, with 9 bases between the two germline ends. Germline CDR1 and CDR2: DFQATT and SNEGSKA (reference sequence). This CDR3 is CSARDRSSQETQYF. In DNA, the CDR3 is TGCAGTGCTAGAGATCGGAGTAGCCAAGAGACCCAGTACTTC.

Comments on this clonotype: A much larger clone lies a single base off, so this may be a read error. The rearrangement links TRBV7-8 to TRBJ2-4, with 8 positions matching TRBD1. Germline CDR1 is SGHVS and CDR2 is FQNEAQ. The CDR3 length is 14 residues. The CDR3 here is CANSSPDRGDIQYF. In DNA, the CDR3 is TGTGCCAACAGCTCCCCAGACAGGGGAGACATTCAGTACTTC. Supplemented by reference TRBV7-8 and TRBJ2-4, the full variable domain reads GAGVSQSPRYKVAKRGQDVALRCDPISGHVSLFWYQQALGQGPEFLTYFQNEAQLDKSGLPSDRFFAERPEGSVSTLKIQRTQQEDSAVYLCANSSPDRGDIQYFGAGTRLSVL.

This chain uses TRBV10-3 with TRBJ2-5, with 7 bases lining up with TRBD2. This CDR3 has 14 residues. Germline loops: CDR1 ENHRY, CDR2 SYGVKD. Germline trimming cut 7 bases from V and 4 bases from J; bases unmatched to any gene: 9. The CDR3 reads CAITPGRERETQYF. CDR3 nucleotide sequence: TGTGCCATCACCCCGGGGCGGGAGAGAGAGACCCAGTACTTC.

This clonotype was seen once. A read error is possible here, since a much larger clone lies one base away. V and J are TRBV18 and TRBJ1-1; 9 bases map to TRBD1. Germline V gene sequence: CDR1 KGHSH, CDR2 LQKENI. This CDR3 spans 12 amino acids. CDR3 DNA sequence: TGTGCCAGCTCAAACAGGGGGCTCGAAGCTTCCTTT. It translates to CASSNRGLEASF.

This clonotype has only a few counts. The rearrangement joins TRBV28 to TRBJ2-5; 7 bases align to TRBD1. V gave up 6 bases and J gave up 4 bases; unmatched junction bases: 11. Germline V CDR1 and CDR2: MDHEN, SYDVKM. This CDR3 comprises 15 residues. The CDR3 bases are TGTGCCAGCAGCCCCCTGGCCGAGGGGGCAGAGACCCAGTACTTC. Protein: CASSPLAEGAETQYF.

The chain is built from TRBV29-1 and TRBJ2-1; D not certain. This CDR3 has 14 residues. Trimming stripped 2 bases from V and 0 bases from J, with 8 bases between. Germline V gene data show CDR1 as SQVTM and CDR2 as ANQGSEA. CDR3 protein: CSVEPKSSYNEQFF. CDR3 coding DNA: TGCAGCGTTGAACCTAAAAGCTCCTACAATGAGCAGTTCTTC.

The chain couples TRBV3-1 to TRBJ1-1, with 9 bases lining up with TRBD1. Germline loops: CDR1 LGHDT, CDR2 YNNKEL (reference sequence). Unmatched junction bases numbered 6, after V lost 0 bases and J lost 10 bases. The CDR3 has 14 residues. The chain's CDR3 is CASSQDTYRGRAFF. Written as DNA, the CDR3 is TGTGCCAGCAGCCAAGATACGTACAGGGGGCGAGCTTTCTTT.

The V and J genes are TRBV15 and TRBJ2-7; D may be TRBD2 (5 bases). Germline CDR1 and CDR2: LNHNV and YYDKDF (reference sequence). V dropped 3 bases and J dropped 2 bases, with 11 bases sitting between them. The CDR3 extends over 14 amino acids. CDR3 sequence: CATSRFPEAYEQYF. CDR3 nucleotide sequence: TGTGCCACCAGCAGGTTCCCGGAGGCCTACGAGCAGTACTTC.

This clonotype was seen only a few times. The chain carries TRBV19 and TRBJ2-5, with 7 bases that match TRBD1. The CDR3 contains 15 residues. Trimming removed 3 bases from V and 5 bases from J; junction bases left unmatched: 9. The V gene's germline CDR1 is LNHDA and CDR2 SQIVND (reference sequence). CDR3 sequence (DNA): TGTGCCAGTAGTATCCAACCGACAGGGTTGGAGACCCAGTACTTC. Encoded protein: CASSIQPTGLETQYF.

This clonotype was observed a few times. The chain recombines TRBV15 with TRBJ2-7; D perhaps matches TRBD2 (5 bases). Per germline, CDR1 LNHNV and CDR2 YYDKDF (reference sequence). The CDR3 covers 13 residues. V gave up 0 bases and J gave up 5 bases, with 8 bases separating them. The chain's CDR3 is CATSREGVNEQYF. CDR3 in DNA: TGTGCCACCAGCAGAGAGGGAGTCAACGAGCAGTACTTC.

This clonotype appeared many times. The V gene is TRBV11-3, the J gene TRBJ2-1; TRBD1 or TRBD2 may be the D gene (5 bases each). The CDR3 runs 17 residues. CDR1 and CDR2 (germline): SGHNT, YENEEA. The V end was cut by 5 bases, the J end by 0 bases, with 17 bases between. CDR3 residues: CASSQMGPTSSYNEQFF. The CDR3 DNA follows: TGTGCCAGCAGCCAAATGGGACCGACGAGCTCCTACAATGAGCAGTTCTTC.

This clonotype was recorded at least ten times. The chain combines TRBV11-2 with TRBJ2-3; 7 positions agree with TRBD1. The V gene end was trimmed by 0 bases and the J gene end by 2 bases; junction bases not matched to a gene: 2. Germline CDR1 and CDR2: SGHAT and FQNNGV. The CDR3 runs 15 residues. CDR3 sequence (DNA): TGTGCCAGCAGCTTAGATCAGGGGGTCACAGATACGCAGTATTTT. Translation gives CASSLDQGVTDTQYF.